This paragraph reports one T cell receptor beta chain. Its antigen is unknown. This CDR3 comprises 16 residues. The data were obtained in a study of graft-versus-host responses after intestinal transplantation. General study results and limits: Within allografts, high graft-versus-host to host-versus-graft clonal ratios were seen among patients with graft-donor T cell macrochimerism.

Sequencing used immunoSEQ multiplex PCR; TCRdb keeps in-frame clones, though not all of them. This sample yields about 54,000 clones, of which more than 80% are seen a single time; approximately 5.5% belongs to the top ten. The sequencing used PBMCs, collected approximately 660 days after intestinal transplant. The receptor was isolated from a human patient who received an intestinal transplant, so some T cells may come from the graft donor. The chain joins TRBV12-1 to TRBJ2-5; the D call TRBD2 from the table was never checked on the DNA. TRBV12-1 is listed as a pseudogene. In DNA form, the CDR3 reads TGTGCCAGCAGCTTTCCCGCGGGGGGCCGGATAGGGACCCAGTACTTC. This sequence encodes CASSFPAGGRIGTQYF.